This note documents a single TCR beta chain sequence. Losses at the gene ends were 3 bases for V and 2 bases for J; bases not matched to a gene: 5. The CDR3 covers 16 residues. The germline CDR1 and CDR2 sequences are MGHRA and YSYEKL. The data were taken from a study of shared clonotypes between healthy human individuals. Sequencing used immunoSEQ multiplex PCR; TCRdb keeps in-frame clones, though not all of them. This table has roughly 1,800,000 clones, 85% to 95% appearing once. Terminally differentiated effector memory CD45RA+ cells were excluded by CCR7 positive selection of CD45RO-negative cells.

The chain recombines TRBV4-1 with TRBJ2-7; 12 bases match TRBD2. This TCR was recovered from a man in his late teens or twenties in good health. Source material: naive CD8+ T cells sorted from blood. CDR3 in amino acids: CASSQRTSGAPYEQYF. The CDR3, as DNA: TGCGCCAGCAGCCAGCGGACTAGCGGGGCTCCCTACGAGCAGTACTTC.